This entry lists 24 T cell receptor beta chains sequenced from one sample in a study of T cells after yellow fever vaccination. TCRdb fed the 5' RACE reads into MiXCR, producing one record per CDR3 protein. This table has more than 300,000 distinct CDR3 sequences, roughly 10% appearing once. Sequencing used CD4+ T cells sorted from PBMCs, obtained 45 days after the yellow fever booster vaccination. The receptors come from a man between 18 and 29 years old who received the YFV17D yellow fever vaccine.

The rearrangement joins TRBV7-6 to TRBJ1-1; D remains unclear. CDR3 length: 15 amino acids. Germline CDR1 is SGHVS and CDR2 is FNYEAQ. Trimming cost V 5 bases and J 1 base, with 14 bases left between them. The CDR3 DNA reads as TGTGCCAGCAGCCCCCGGGCCCTCCAGAACACTGAAGCTTTCTTT. Translated: CASSPRALQNTEAFF.

The chain carries TRBV5-1 and TRBJ1-3, with D possibly matching TRBD1 (5 bases). Germline CDR1 reads SGHRS; CDR2 reads YFSETQ. Trimming left V 2 bases short and J 2 bases short, with 14 bases between. This CDR3 has 16 amino acids. CDR3 loop: CASSFGGDWAGNTIYF. CDR3 DNA sequence: TGCGCCAGCAGCTTTGGGGGAGACTGGGCTGGAAACACCATATATTTT.

The sample holds many counts of this clonotype. The chain links TRBV12-3 or TRBV12-4 to TRBJ2-3; D perhaps matches TRBD1 (6 bases). V was clipped by 3 bases and J by 1 base, with 17 bases between them. This CDR3 spans 17 amino acids. The chain's CDR3 is CASSFILLAGGTDTQYF. As DNA, the CDR3 is TGTGCCAGCAGTTTCATTCTCCTAGCAGGGGGCACAGATACGCAGTATTTT.

This clonotype was seen a few times. The chain has TRBV12-3 or TRBV12-4 and TRBJ1-4, with 9 bases fitting TRBD1. Trimming took 6 bases from V and 4 from J; bases not matched to a gene: 6. The CDR3 runs to 15 residues. The CDR3 DNA reads TGTGCCAGCAGCCGTAGACAGGGGGTTAATGAAAAACTGTTTTTT. It specifies CASSRRQGVNEKLFF.

The chain carries TRBV2 and TRBJ2-2, with a tentative D call TRBD1 (6 bases). The CDR3 runs to 15 residues. V was trimmed by 6 bases and J by 7 bases, leaving 18 bases between them. Germline-derived CDR1 and CDR2 are SNHLY and FYNNEI. The DNA of the CDR3 is TGTGCCAGCAGCGCGCAGGGACATTCAGGCGGGGAGCTGTTTTTT. Translating gives CASSAQGHSGGELFF.

This clonotype was seen a few times. The chain uses TRBV5-6 and TRBJ2-5, with TRBD2 matching over 15 bases. The CDR3 has 16 residues. V dropped 6 bases and J dropped 5; count of bases not matched to a gene: 8. In germline, CDR1 is SGHDT, CDR2 YYEEEE. Here the CDR3 reads CASTLGLAGGDETQYF. Written as DNA, the CDR3 is TGTGCCAGCACCCTAGGACTAGCGGGGGGGGACGAGACCCAGTACTTC.

This clonotype was seen more than once but under ten times. V usage is TRBV18 and J usage is TRBJ2-5; unclear D gene. CDR1 and CDR2 from the germline V gene are KGHSH and LQKENI. The length of the CDR3 is 14 residues. V was trimmed by 6 bases and J by 0 bases, leaving 11 bases between them. The CDR3 loop reads CASSRGSYQETQYF. The CDR3, as DNA: TGTGCCAGCTCTCGTGGGTCGTACCAAGAGACCCAGTACTTC.

This clonotype was recorded a few times. This chain uses TRBV4-1 with TRBJ1-4, with 7 bases fitting TRBD1. Germline V gene sequence: CDR1 MGHRA, CDR2 YSYEKL. The CDR3 totals 15 residues. V lost 2 bases, J lost 4 bases, and 4 bases stayed unmatched. The CDR3 DNA reads TGCGCCAGCAGCCAATCGGGACAGTTTAATGAAAAACTGTTTTTT. This translates into CASSQSGQFNEKLFF.

The J gene is TRBJ1-1, the V gene TRBV6-6; a possible D gene is TRBD1 (6 bases). The V gene's germline CDR1 is MNHNY and CDR2 SVGAGI (reference sequence). Trimming removed 6 bases from V and 6 bases from J, with 17 bases in between. The CDR3 runs to 14 residues. This CDR3 reads CASRPPGDGAEAFF. In DNA form, the CDR3 reads TGTGCCAGCAGACCTCCAGGGGACGGGGCTGAAGCTTTCTTT.

This clonotype was counted at least ten times. The chain has TRBV20-1 and TRBJ2-5; D could derive from TRBD1 or TRBD2 (5 bases each). V lost 6 bases and J lost 1, with 15 bases in between. CDR3 length: 14 residues. In germline, CDR1 is DFQATT, CDR2 SNEGSKA (reference sequence). CDR3 DNA sequence: TGCAGTGCGGGACCAGACAGCGGCCAAGAGACCCAGTACTTC. Translating it yields CSAGPDSGQETQYF.

The rearrangement joins TRBV21-1 to TRBJ2-5; the table's D call, TRBD2, has no DNA check behind it. TRBV21-1 is noted as a pseudogene. This CDR3 is 16 amino acids long. As DNA, the CDR3 is TGTGCCAGCAGCAAAGGTAGCGGGGGGGGACAAGAGACCCAGTACTTC. It is translated as CASSKGSGGGQETQYF.

This clonotype was detected only a few times. The rearrangement uses TRBV5-1 and TRBJ2-2; no clear D gene. Trimming removed 3 bases at V and 4 bases at J, with 16 bases between. Per germline, CDR1 SGHRS and CDR2 YFSETQ. This CDR3 region has 16 residues. CDR3 sequence reads: CASSSVVARGTGELFF. The CDR3 DNA reads TGCGCCAGCAGCTCTGTTGTGGCTCGTGGCACCGGGGAGCTGTTTTTT.

This clonotype showed up just a few times. V is TRBV5-1 and J is TRBJ2-5; TRBD2 might be the D (5 bases). Germline-derived CDR1 and CDR2 are SGHRS and YFSETQ. The V gene lost 4 bases and the J gene lost 7 bases, with 14 bases spanning the gap. The CDR3 is made up of 13 amino acids. CDR3 sequence reads: CASSLSDGGTQYF. The CDR3 bases are TGCGCCAGCAGCCTATCAGATGGAGGGACCCAGTACTTC.

Only a few counts were recorded for this clonotype. The J gene is TRBJ1-3, the V gene TRBV5-5, with D hard to call. There are 16 residues in the CDR3. The V end lost 2 bases, the J end lost 0 bases, and 12 bases lay between the germline ends. From germline, CDR1 is SGHKS and CDR2 YYEKEE (reference sequence). The CDR3 sequence is CASSFGTPVSGNTIYF. In DNA, the CDR3 is TGTGCCAGCAGCTTTGGTACTCCCGTCTCTGGAAACACCATATATTTT.

The chain carries TRBV29-1 and TRBJ2-7; either TRBD1 or TRBD2 may fit D (6 bases each). CDR3 length: 13 residues. Trimming removed 4 bases at V and 3 bases at J, with 13 bases between. CDR1 is SQVTM and CDR2 is ANQGSEA in the germline V gene. CDR3 amino acids: CSVGVRGLYEQYF. The CDR3 nucleotides read TGCAGCGTTGGGGTCCGGGGGCTCTACGAGCAGTACTTC.

The chain joins TRBV4-3 to TRBJ2-3, with a tentative D call TRBD2 (6 bases). The V gene's germline CDR1 is LGHNA and CDR2 YSLEER. Trimming removed 1 base at V and 4 bases at J, with 15 bases between. The CDR3 runs to 16 residues. Written as DNA, the CDR3 is TGCGCCAGCAGCCAAGTGGGGCGGGGTGGGGCAGATACGCAGTATTTT. This gives the protein CASSQVGRGGADTQYF.

This clonotype showed up just a few times. J is TRBJ1-2 and V is TRBV9; D uncertain. From germline, CDR1 is SGDLS and CDR2 YYNGEE. The V and J ends lost 0 bases and 4 bases respectively, with 4 bases between them. This CDR3 is 12 amino acids long. This CDR3 reads CASSVEGYGYTF. The DNA of the CDR3 is TGTGCCAGCAGCGTAGAGGGCTATGGCTACACCTTC. Based on the CDR3 plus reference TRBV9 and TRBJ1-2, the full variable domain is DSGVTQTPKHLITATGQRVTLRCSPRSGDLSVYWYQQSLDQGLQFLIQYYNGEERAKGNILERFSAQQFPDLHSELNLSSLELGDSALYFCASSVEGYGYTFGSGTRLTVV.

Only a few counts were recorded for this clonotype. The chain recombines TRBV20-1 with TRBJ2-5, with 7 bases matching TRBD1. The V and J ends lost 2 bases and 5 bases, in that order; junction bases with no gene match: 8. The germline V gene encodes CDR1 DFQATT and CDR2 SNEGSKA (reference sequence). This CDR3 region has 14 residues. CDR3 sequence (DNA): TGCAGTGCTAGACCAGACAGGGCGGCGGAGACCCAGTACTTC. It translates to CSARPDRAAETQYF.

This chain joins TRBV5-5 and TRBJ1-1; 7 nucleotides line up with TRBD1. After removal of 5 bases from V and 3 bases from J, the junction contained 4 bases not matched to a gene. This CDR3 comprises 13 residues. Germline CDR1 is SGHKS and CDR2 is YYEKEE (reference sequence). CDR3 in DNA: TGTGCCAGCAGTCGAGGGACAGACACTGAAGCTTTCTTT. Amino acids: CASSRGTDTEAFF. Together with reference TRBV5-5 and TRBJ1-1, the CDR3 gives the full variable domain: DAGVTQSPTHLIKTRGQQVTLRCSPISGHKSVSWYQQVLGQGPQFIFQYYEKEERGRGNFPDRFSARQFPNYSSELNVNALLLGDSALYLCASSRGTDTEAFFGQGTRLTVV.

This chain joins TRBV5-6 and TRBJ2-3; D may be TRBD2 (5 bases). The CDR3 contains 16 residues. CDR1 and CDR2 (germline): SGHDT, YYEEEE. V was shortened by 3 bases and J by 6 bases, with 20 bases between the two germline ends. CDR3 coding DNA: TGTGCCAGCAGCTCCGGTGCGGGTCCGGGGTTGGATACGCAGTATTTT. Translating gives CASSSGAGPGLDTQYF.

The chain recombines TRBV28 with TRBJ1-1; D is unclear. The germline gives CDR1 MDHEN, CDR2 SYDVKM. The CDR3 is made up of 10 amino acids. Trimming pared 10 bases from V and 11 bases from J, leaving 14 bases between. Here the CDR3 DNA reads TGTGCCACTTTTTTGTCAGGTGCTTTCTTT. Translation gives CATFLSGAFF. The whole variable domain, remainder taken from reference TRBV28 and TRBJ1-1, is DVKVTQSSRYLVKRTGEKVFLECVQDMDHENMFWYRQDPGLGLRLIYFSYDVKMKEKGDIPEGYSVSREKKERFSLILESASTNQTSMYLCATFLSGAFFGQGTRLTVV.

The sample holds a few counts of this clonotype. The gene calls are TRBV7-2 and TRBJ2-3; the match to TRBD2 covers 9 bases. Germline CDR1 and CDR2: SGHTA and FQGNSA. This CDR3 is 13 amino acids long. The CDR3 DNA sequence: TGTGCTATGGGACTAGCCACCCTAGATACGCAGTATTTT. This sequence encodes CAMGLATLDTQYF.

V is TRBV3-1 and J is TRBJ1-2; D is undetermined. Looked up from germline, CDR1 is LGHDT and CDR2 is YNNKEL (reference sequence). The CDR3 is 15 amino acids. V shed 0 bases and J shed 5 bases, with 13 bases lying between them. This CDR3 is CASSQDPLGSYGYTF. The CDR3 DNA reads TGTGCCAGCAGCCAAGATCCCCTAGGGTCGTATGGCTACACCTTC. Drawing the rest from reference TRBV3-1 and TRBJ1-2, the complete variable domain is DTAVSQTPKYLVTQMGNDKSIKCEQNLGHDTMYWYKQDSKKFLKIMFSYNNKELIINETVPNRFSPKSPDKAHLNLHINSLELGDSAVYFCASSQDPLGSYGYTFGSGTRLTVV.

This clonotype showed up many times. The chain links TRBV3-1 to TRBJ2-2; D perhaps matches TRBD1 (6 bases). The V end was cut by 4 bases, the J end by 1 base, with 13 bases between. This CDR3 has 16 residues. The germline CDR1 and CDR2 sequences are LGHDT and YNNKEL (reference sequence). The CDR3 protein is CASSLLWGQNTGELFF. CDR3 DNA: TGTGCCAGCAGCCTCCTGTGGGGACAGAACACCGGGGAGCTGTTTTTT. The full variable domain, in which reference TRBV3-1 and TRBJ2-2 provide the parts outside the CDR3, is DTAVSQTPKYLVTQMGNDKSIKCEQNLGHDTMYWYKQDSKKFLKIMFSYNNKELIINETVPNRFSPKSPDKAHLNLHINSLELGDSAVYFCASSLLWGQNTGELFFGEGSRLTVL.